The present T cell receptor beta chain was sequenced within a study of regulatory T cells in long-lasting Graves disease. General study results and limits: Relative to new patients (966), persistent patients exhibited greater sharing of public clonotypes (approximately 3,000). Study was limited to peripheral blood, excluding thyroid tissue. Persistent disease favored TRBV28, TRBJ1-2 and TRBJ2-5.

This CDR3 is built from 15 residues. Germline V gene lookup returns CDR1 SQVTM and CDR2 ANQGSEA. After removal of 2 bases from V and 5 bases from J, the junction contained 9 bases not matched to a gene. This clonotype was observed at least ten times. The antigen is not known. Through Arm-PCR of CDR3 regions and iRepertoire HTBI primers, TCR beta libraries were built. TCRdb re-called the multiplex PCR reads with MiXCR, one entry per CDR3 protein. The sample has roughly 610,000 distinct CDR3 sequences, 16% seen once. Time point defined: newly diagnosed GD, antithyroid drugs for less than 3 months. The TCR library was made from RNA extracted from PBMCs. These data were likewise used in another study, on T cells in Graves' hyperthyroidism and ophthalmopathy. Per that study: Among thyroid clonotypes expanded above 0.001, most also appeared in blood.

The TCR sequence derives from a man younger than 35 with Graves disease. The J gene is TRBJ2-7, the V gene TRBV29-1, with 10 bases fitting TRBD2. Sequenced here: peripheral blood mononuclear cells (PBMCs), sampled at new diagnosis, from a patient treated with antithyroid drugs. The CDR3 DNA reads as TGCAGCGTTGAAATGGCTAGCGGGAGTTTAGACGAGCAGTACTTC. The encoded protein is CSVEMASGSLDEQYF.